The present TCR beta chain was sequenced within a study of blood T cells in healthy people across ages. V gave up 6 bases and J gave up 5 bases; unmatched junction bases: 11. The germline CDR1 and CDR2 sequences are SGHTA and FQGNSA. The CDR3 has 16 residues. Primers used in a second PCR of about 6 to 12 cycles were a sample-barcoded 5' primer and a J-beta primer mix. One entry per CDR3 protein, called by TCRdb with MiXCR from the 5' RACE reads. Among about a million distinct CDR3 sequences listed, under 50% were seen once. Study outcomes and limitations: Bulk PBMC profiling left naive and antigen-experienced comparisons inconclusive. Changes seen in expanded clonotypes were possibly confounded by donor CMV status left unknown.

Turning to this clonotype: The target antigen is unknown.

The sequence came from a man in his thirties or forties in good health. Sequencing input: blood. The J gene is TRBJ2-3, the V gene TRBV7-2; 10 bases map to TRBD2. CDR3 sequence reads: CASREPAGGPKDTQYF. CDR3 DNA: TGTGCCAGCAGGGAACCAGCGGGGGGGCCGAAAGATACGCAGTATTTT.